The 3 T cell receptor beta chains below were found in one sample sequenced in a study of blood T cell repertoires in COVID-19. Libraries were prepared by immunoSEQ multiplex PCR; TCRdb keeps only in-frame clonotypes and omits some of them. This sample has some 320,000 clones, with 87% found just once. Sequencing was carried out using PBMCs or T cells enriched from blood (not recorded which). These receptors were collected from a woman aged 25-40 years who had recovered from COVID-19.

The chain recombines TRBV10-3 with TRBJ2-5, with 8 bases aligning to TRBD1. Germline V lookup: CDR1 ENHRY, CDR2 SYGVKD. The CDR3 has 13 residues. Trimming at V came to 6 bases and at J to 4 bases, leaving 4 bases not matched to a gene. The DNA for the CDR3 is TGTGCCATCAGCCCGGACAGGGTAGAGACCCAGTACTTC. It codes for CAISPDRVETQYF.

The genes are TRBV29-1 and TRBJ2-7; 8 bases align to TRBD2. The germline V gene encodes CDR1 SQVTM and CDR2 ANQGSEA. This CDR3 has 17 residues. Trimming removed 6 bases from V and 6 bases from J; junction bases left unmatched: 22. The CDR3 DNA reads TGCAGCGTCACCGAGGGGCCAAATGGACTAGCAGGATCCGAGCAGTACTTC. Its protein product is CSVTEGPNGLAGSEQYF.

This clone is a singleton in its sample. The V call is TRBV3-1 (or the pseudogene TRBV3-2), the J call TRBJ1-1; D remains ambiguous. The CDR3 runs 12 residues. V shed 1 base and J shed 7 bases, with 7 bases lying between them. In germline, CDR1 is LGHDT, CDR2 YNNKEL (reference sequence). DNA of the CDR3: TGTGCCAGCAGCCAAGTCCGGGGTGAAGCTTTCTTT. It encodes CASSQVRGEAFF.